Below are 12 T cell receptor beta chains sequenced from a single sample in a study of HIV-infected patients and healthy controls. Follow-up blood was drawn about 14 weeks, roughly three months, after antiretroviral therapy began. All unsorted peripheral T cells were captured because whole blood was used without fractionation. cDNA was made from about 500 ng RNA using alpha and beta constant primers. Separate chain-specific third strand synthesis with multiplexing indices produced the alpha and beta libraries. TCRdb independently ran MiXCR on the 5' RACE reads; one entry per CDR3 protein. The top ten hold 25% to 35% of the sample, which has several thousand distinct CDR3 sequences, approximately 22% seen once. The sample in question was blood, obtained during antiretroviral therapy. The source of these receptors is an adult with HIV infection.

This clonotype was seen ten or more times. The gene calls are TRBV7-9 and TRBJ1-4; the match to TRBD1 covers 9 bases. The junction had 10 bases not matched to a gene; V was cut back by 3 bases and J by 2 bases. The length of the CDR3 is 18 residues. Germline V gives CDR1 SEHNR, CDR2 FQNEAQ (reference sequence). DNA of the CDR3: TGTGCCAGCAGCTTCGTCCCGGGACAGGGAACCACTAATGAAAAACTGTTTTTT. Translated, it gives CASSFVPGQGTTNEKLFF.

A few counts support this clonotype. Being one base from a much bigger clone, this may be a read error. The chain has TRBV9 and TRBJ1-1, with D unclear. V lost 3 bases and J lost 1, with 7 bases in between. In germline, CDR1 is SGDLS, CDR2 YYNGEE. The CDR3 has 13 residues. The CDR3 region has the DNA TGTGCCAGCAGCGCTCAGTGGAACACTGAAGCTTTCTTT. It is translated as CASSAQWNTEAFF.

This clonotype has a count of ten or more. This chain links TRBV29-1 with TRBJ1-1; D perhaps matches TRBD1 (5 bases). The V gene lost 5 bases and the J gene lost 1 base, with 11 bases spanning the gap. Germline values: CDR1 SQVTM, CDR2 ANQGSEA. CDR3 length equals 13 residues. The CDR3 DNA is TGCAGCGTTAGGGGCAGCTGGAACACTGAAGCTTTCTTT. It translates to CSVRGSWNTEAFF.

The CDR3 protein is CSVQTSGTDTQYF. CDR3 bases: TGCAGCGTTCAGACTAGCGGGACAGATACGCAGTATTTT. The chain employs TRBV29-1 and TRBJ2-3, with 10 bases matching TRBD2. The CDR3 spans 13 residues. V shed 5 bases and J 3 bases; nucleotides not matched to a gene: 2. CDR1 and CDR2 (germline): SQVTM, ANQGSEA.

By proportion, this clonotype is medium-sized. The V gene is TRBV6-6, the J gene TRBJ1-1; 7 bases agree with TRBD1. The CDR3 sequence is 14 residues long. V shed 6 bases, J shed 3 bases, and the junction held 7 bases outside the gene matches. The V gene's germline CDR1 is MNHNY and CDR2 SVGAGI (reference sequence). DNA for the CDR3: TGTGCCAGCAGCCGACAGGGCTCTTACACTGAAGCTTTCTTT. Its protein is CASSRQGSYTEAFF.

For this clonotype: Given a much more abundant clone one base away, this may be a read error. The J gene is TRBJ2-1, the V gene TRBV9, with D perhaps being TRBD1 or TRBD2 (6 bases each). Germline V gene lookup returns CDR1 SGDLS and CDR2 YYNGEE. CDR3 size: 16 residues. Here the CDR3 DNA reads TGTGCCAGCGGCGTAGTCGCGGGGACAACCTACAATGAGCAGTTCTTC. As protein: CASGVVAGTTYNEQFF.

V is TRBV12-3 or TRBV12-4 and J is TRBJ2-5; D might be TRBD1 (6 bases). V lost 1 base and J lost 2, with 8 bases in between. The CDR3 runs to 14 residues. DNA of the CDR3: TGTGCCAGCAGTTTAGGACAGGCGCAAGAGACCCAGTACTTC. It specifies CASSLGQAQETQYF.

Sample share makes this clonotype medium-sized (0.01 to 0.1%). The chain carries TRBV29-1 and TRBJ1-1; D is perhaps TRBD1 (6 bases). Trimming removed 0 bases from V and 5 bases from J, with 13 bases in between. Germline-derived CDR1 and CDR2 are SQVTM and ANQGSEA. The CDR3 has 14 amino acids. The CDR3 region is CSVEEGGRRTEAFF. The CDR3 DNA sequence: TGCAGCGTTGAAGAAGGGGGGCGCAGAACTGAAGCTTTCTTT.

This clonotype was recorded a few times. J is TRBJ2-7 and V is TRBV10-2; maybe TRBD2 (6 bases). CDR3 length equals 15 residues. Germline V lookup: CDR1 WSHSY, CDR2 SAAADI. V shed 2 bases and J shed 2 bases, with 13 bases lying between them. The CDR3 loop is CASSEPRGGAYEQYF. CDR3 coding DNA: TGCGCCAGCAGTGAGCCGCGGGGTGGGGCCTACGAGCAGTACTTC.

This clonotype was seen a single time. The rearrangement uses TRBV29-1 and TRBJ1-1; 7 bases align to TRBD1. This CDR3 is 14 amino acids long. Germline loops: CDR1 SQVTM, CDR2 ANQGSEA. The trim removed 4 bases at V and 1 base at J, leaving 6 bases unmatched. CDR3 residues: CSVGNRGGNTEAFF. The CDR3 region has the DNA TGCAGCGTTGGGAACAGGGGCGGGAACACTGAAGCTTTCTTT.

The V call is TRBV2, the J call TRBJ2-5; D unclear. Trimming took off 6 bases at V and 4 bases at J, with 15 bases between the two ends. Germline V CDR1 and CDR2: SNHLY, FYNNEI. The CDR3 is 14 residues long. The CDR3 spells CASSPVRMGETQYF. DNA for the CDR3: TGTGCCAGCAGCCCGGTCCGGATGGGAGAGACCCAGTACTTC.

This clonotype is medium-sized (0.01 to 0.1%) in the sample. The gene calls are TRBV9 and TRBJ1-6, with D perhaps matching TRBD1 (5 bases). CDR3 size: 14 residues. In germline, CDR1 is SGDLS, CDR2 YYNGEE. With 0 bases removed from V and 6 bases from J, the gap between germline ends came to 7 bases. The DNA for the CDR3 is TGTGCCAGCAGCGTAGTCGGGGGTAATTCACCCCTCCACTTT. Its protein product is CASSVVGGNSPLHF.